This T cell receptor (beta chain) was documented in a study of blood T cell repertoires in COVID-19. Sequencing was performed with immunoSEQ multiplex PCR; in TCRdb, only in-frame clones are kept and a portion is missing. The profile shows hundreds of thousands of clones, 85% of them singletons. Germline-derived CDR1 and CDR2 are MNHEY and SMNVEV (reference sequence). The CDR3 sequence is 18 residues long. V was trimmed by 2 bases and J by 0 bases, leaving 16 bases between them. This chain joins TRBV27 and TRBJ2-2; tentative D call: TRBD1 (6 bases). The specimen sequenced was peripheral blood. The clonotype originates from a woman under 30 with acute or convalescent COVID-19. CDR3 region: CASSLRADSETNTGELFF. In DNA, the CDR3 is TGTGCCAGCAGTTTAAGAGCGGACAGTGAAACGAACACCGGGGAGCTGTTTTTT.